The clone carrying this TCR beta chain showed up many times. What it binds is not known. This record comes from a study of T cell repertoires in cytomegalovirus infection. Findings and limits, study-wide: Within the response measured ex vivo, HLA-C-restricted CMV-specific TCR beta clonotypes were dominant.

Germline loops: CDR1 SGHTA, CDR2 FQGNSA. This CDR3 comprises 15 residues. The germline V and J ends were trimmed by 2 bases and 6 bases, with 15 bases remaining between them. TCRdb re-analysed the reads in MiXCR, keeping a single row per CDR3 protein. The sample shows around 900,000 distinct CDR3 sequences, roughly 30% of them seen only once. This receptor was identified in a human donor in good health (CMV status not recorded). Some clones in this sample may be carry-over from other donors' samples. Material: cultured CD8+ T cells from PBMCs, obtained from culture after CMV antigen stimulation. The chain is built from TRBV7-2 and TRBJ2-3, with TRBD2 as a possible D gene (5 bases). The CDR3 protein is CASSLTASRSDTQYF. In DNA form, the CDR3 reads TGTGCCAGCAGCTTAACGGCTAGCAGATCTGATACGCAGTATTTT.